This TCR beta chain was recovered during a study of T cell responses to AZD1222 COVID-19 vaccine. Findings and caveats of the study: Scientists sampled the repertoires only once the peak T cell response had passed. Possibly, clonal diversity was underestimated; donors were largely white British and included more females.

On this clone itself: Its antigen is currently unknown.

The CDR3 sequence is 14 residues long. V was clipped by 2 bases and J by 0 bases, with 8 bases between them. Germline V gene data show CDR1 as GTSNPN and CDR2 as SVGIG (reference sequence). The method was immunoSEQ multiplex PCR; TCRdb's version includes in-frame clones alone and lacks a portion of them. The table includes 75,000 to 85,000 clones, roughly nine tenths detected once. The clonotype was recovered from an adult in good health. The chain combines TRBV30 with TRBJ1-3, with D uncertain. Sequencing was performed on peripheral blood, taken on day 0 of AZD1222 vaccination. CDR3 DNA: TGTGCCTGGAGTTCTACTTTCTCTGGAAACACCATATATTTT. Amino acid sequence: CAWSSTFSGNTIYF.